These 30 T cell receptor beta chains were sequenced from one sample in a study of regulatory T cells in long-lasting Graves disease. The sample's time point: newly diagnosed GD, antithyroid drugs for less than 3 months. Scientists built the TCR library using RNA that was extracted from PBMCs. Building the TCR beta libraries relied on iRepertoire HTBI primers, and CDR3 regions underwent Arm-PCR. Using its own MiXCR run on the multiplex PCR reads, TCRdb lists one record per CDR3 protein. This table holds 530,000 or so distinct CDR3 sequences, about 16% found once. These data were likewise used in another study, on T cells in Graves' hyperthyroidism and ophthalmopathy.

Material: peripheral blood mononuclear cells (PBMCs), obtained at new diagnosis, from a patient treated with antithyroid drugs. The receptors here all came from a young man with Graves disease.

Many counts were recorded for this clonotype. The gene calls are TRBV3-1 and TRBJ2-1; 7 bases are a match to TRBD2. This CDR3 region has 15 residues. The germline V gene encodes CDR1 LGHDT and CDR2 YNNKEL (reference sequence). The V segment lost 2 bases and the J segment 8 bases; nucleotides outside the gene matches: 9. In DNA form, the CDR3 reads TGTGCCAGCAGCCAATTTGCGGGAGAGGTAGATGAGCAGTTCTTC. As protein: CASSQFAGEVDEQFF.

In its sample, this clonotype was seen a few times. This chain uses TRBV5-1 with TRBJ1-1, with D perhaps matching TRBD1 (5 bases). The ends were cut back, 1 base at V and 8 bases at J, with 15 bases in the middle. The CDR3 is 14 residues long. The germline V gene encodes CDR1 SGHRS and CDR2 YFSETQ. The CDR3 sequence: CASSLTLGPEEAFF. The CDR3 DNA is TGCGCCAGCAGCTTGACCCTGGGGCCAGAGGAAGCTTTCTTT.

This clonotype was observed many times. V is TRBV12-3 or TRBV12-4 and J is TRBJ2-3, with a possible D match to TRBD2 (5 bases). This CDR3 is 15 amino acids long. V lost 7 bases and J 6 bases, leaving 20 bases between the germline ends. CDR3 region: CASTTPPLAADTQYF. DNA of the CDR3: TGTGCCAGCACCACCCCCCCGCTAGCCGCGGATACGCAGTATTTT.

A word on this clonotype: One end of the junction varies from germline; a read error may be responsible. This chain joins TRBV5-1 and TRBJ2-1, with a tentative D call TRBD2 (6 bases). The CDR3 covers 17 residues. Germline loops: CDR1 SGHRS, CDR2 YFSETQ. Here the CDR3 reads CASSLVKFQRVYNEQLF. The DNA for the CDR3 is TGCGCCAGCAGCTTGGTTAAGTTCCAGCGGGTTTACAATGAGCAGCTCTTC.

This clonotype showed up many times. The J gene is TRBJ1-1, the V gene TRBV20-1, with unresolved D. Germline V gives CDR1 DFQATT, CDR2 SNEGSKA (reference sequence). The CDR3 is 14 residues long. V was shortened by 2 bases and J by 3 bases, with 13 bases between the two germline ends. The CDR3 is CSARPPGYYTEAFF. The CDR3 DNA follows: TGCAGTGCTAGACCACCTGGTTACTACACTGAAGCTTTCTTT.

This clonotype has at least ten counts. The rearrangement joins TRBV24-1 to TRBJ1-1, with a possible D match to TRBD1 (5 bases). Germline CDR1 reads KGHDR; CDR2 reads SFDVKD. This CDR3 comprises 15 residues. Trimming cost V 9 bases and J 4 bases, with 20 bases left between them. CDR3 DNA: TGTGCCACCGTCAAGGGACCACTGGTGAGCACTGAAGCTTTCTTT. This gives the protein CATVKGPLVSTEAFF.

This rearrangement joins TRBV19 to TRBJ2-5; 8 bases fit TRBD1. The CDR3 loop spans 18 amino acids. V lost 2 bases, J lost 2 bases, and 13 bases stayed unmatched. Per the germline V gene, CDR1 is LNHDA and CDR2 is SQIVND (reference sequence). The CDR3 loop is CASSIRQGASLEQETQYF. The CDR3 bases are TGTGCCAGTAGTATAAGGCAGGGGGCGTCTCTTGAGCAAGAGACCCAGTACTTC.

This clonotype was detected once. The V call is TRBV28, the J call TRBJ1-1; D is undetermined. The CDR3 runs to 13 residues. Germline V gene data show CDR1 as MDHEN and CDR2 as SYDVKM. The V gene lost 8 bases and the J gene lost 0 bases, with 10 bases spanning the gap. The CDR3 DNA reads as TGTGCCAGCTTTGGCTCATTGAACACTGAAGCTTTCTTT. Translated: CASFGSLNTEAFF.

A few counts support this clonotype. The V call is TRBV7-9, the J call TRBJ2-2, with 14 positions matching TRBD2. CDR3 length: 19 amino acids. The trim removed 4 bases at V and 6 bases at J, leaving 13 bases unmatched. Germline V gene data show CDR1 as SEHNR and CDR2 as FQNEAQ (reference sequence). Here the CDR3 reads CASSSLPGLAGEWAGELFF. In DNA form, the CDR3 reads TGTGCCAGCAGCTCCCTCCCGGGACTAGCGGGAGAGTGGGCCGGGGAGCTGTTTTTT.

This clonotype appeared many times. The gene calls are TRBV7-2 and TRBJ1-1; D gene ambiguous. The germline V and J ends were trimmed by 5 bases and 3 bases, with 13 bases remaining between them. Looked up from germline, CDR1 is SGHTA and CDR2 is FQGNSA. The CDR3 is 14 amino acids. In DNA form, the CDR3 reads TGTGCCAGCAGCCCGCCACCTCTCCACACTGAAGCTTTCTTT. This sequence encodes CASSPPPLHTEAFF.

This clonotype has just a few counts. The CDR3 loop reads CAGGQGAYNEQFF. As DNA, the CDR3 is TGTGCCGGTGGGCAGGGTGCCTACAATGAGCAGTTCTTC. The gene calls are TRBV12-5 and TRBJ2-1, with a possible D match to TRBD1 (5 bases). This CDR3 spans 13 amino acids. Germline CDR1 LGHNT, CDR2 FRNRAP.

Many counts were recorded for this clonotype. V is TRBV5-1 and J is TRBJ2-1; D is perhaps TRBD2 (5 bases). The CDR3 is made up of 12 amino acids. Germline lookup yields CDR1 SGHRS and CDR2 YFSETQ. Trimming cost V 0 bases and J 13 bases, with 11 bases left between them. CDR3 in DNA: TGCGCCAGCAGCTTGGATCCCCGGGAACAGTTCTTC. Encoded protein: CASSLDPREQFF.

This clonotype was found many times. The chain carries TRBV12-3 or TRBV12-4 and TRBJ1-5; D is unclear. The CDR3 length is 15 residues. Trimming pared 3 bases from V and 7 bases from J, leaving 16 bases between. CDR3 DNA: TGTGCCAGCAGTTTCGCACTGGGCGCGGGGCAGCCCCAGCATTTT. This translates into CASSFALGAGQPQHF.

In the case of this clonotype: A clone one base away is much larger, so this may be a read error. A read error is likely, as this CDR3 ends without the conserved phenylalanine or tryptophan. The genes are TRBV3-1 and TRBJ2-2; D not resolved. CDR1 is LGHDT, CDR2 YNNKEL, per germline (reference sequence). The CDR3 extends over 15 amino acids. V was cut by 4 bases and J by 1 base, with 10 bases left in between. CDR3 region: CASSPLRVNTGELFL. CDR3 in DNA: TGTGCCAGCAGCCCCCTCCGGGTGAACACCGGGGAGCTGTTTCTT.

The chain links TRBV28 to TRBJ1-1; perhaps TRBD1 as D (6 bases). Germline loops: CDR1 MDHEN, CDR2 SYDVKM. This CDR3 has 15 amino acids. Trimming left V 5 bases short and J 4 bases short, with 17 bases between. CDR3 amino acids: CASSPPQGHGTEAFF. The CDR3 DNA is TGTGCCAGCAGTCCGCCCCAGGGGCACGGCACTGAAGCTTTCTTT.

This clonotype was counted ten times or more. This chain links TRBV12-3 or TRBV12-4 with TRBJ2-2, with a weak D call TRBD2 (6 bases). With 4 bases removed from V and 1 base from J, the gap between germline ends came to 25 bases. This CDR3 has 20 residues. CDR3 protein: CASSSSLASGERGNTGELFF. For the CDR3, the DNA is TGTGCCAGCAGTTCTTCCCTAGCCTCGGGGGAGAGAGGGAACACCGGGGAGCTGTTTTTT.

This clonotype was counted ten times or more. The chain couples TRBV20-1 to TRBJ2-3; 8 bases match TRBD2. Trimming removed 7 bases from V and 0 bases from J; junction bases left unmatched: 6. There are 14 residues in the CDR3. Germline CDR1 DFQATT, CDR2 SNEGSKA (reference sequence). The CDR3 bases are TGCAGTGTATTACCTAGCGGGAGCACAGATACGCAGTATTTT. It encodes CSVLPSGSTDTQYF.

This clonotype was observed many times. The chain has TRBV6-2 or TRBV6-3 and TRBJ2-3, with TRBD2 identical over 8 bases. Germline trimming cut 7 bases from V and 3 bases from J; bases unmatched to any gene: 9. CDR3 length: 15 residues. The germline gives CDR1 MNHEY, CDR2 SVGEGT. CDR3 sequence (DNA): TGTGCCAGCATTCCAAGCGGGAGCGCGACAGATACGCAGTATTTT. Its translation: CASIPSGSATDTQYF.

The chain is built from TRBV6-1 and TRBJ2-7; 8 bases fit TRBD2. After removal of 8 bases from V and 4 bases from J, the junction contained 10 bases not matched to a gene. This CDR3 has 14 residues. Germline V lookup: CDR1 MNHNS, CDR2 SASEGT. CDR3 nucleotides: TGTGCCAGCCCCTCGACTAGCGTGAGGTACGAGCAGTACTTC. Amino acids: CASPSTSVRYEQYF.

Details on this clonotype: This clone may be a read error of a much larger clone one base away. The rearrangement joins TRBV6-5 to TRBJ2-5; D might be TRBD1 or TRBD2, each matching 5 bases. The CDR3 runs 12 residues. V was clipped by 2 bases and J by 5 bases, with 6 bases between them. From germline, CDR1 is MNHEY and CDR2 SVGAGI. The CDR3 coding sequence is TGTGCCAGCAGTTACGAGGGGGAGACCCAGTACTTC. It encodes CASSYEGETQYF.

At least ten counts were recorded for this clonotype. The chain couples TRBV2 to TRBJ2-3; 7 bases map to TRBD1. J lost 2 bases, V lost 6 bases, and 14 bases had no gene match. The CDR3 sequence is 17 residues long. Germline lookup yields CDR1 SNHLY and CDR2 FYNNEI. The CDR3 DNA follows: TGTGCCAGCAGATATTCCCGAGGACAGGACGTCACAGATACGCAGTATTTT. Translating gives CASRYSRGQDVTDTQYF.

This clonotype has just a few counts. The gene calls are TRBV7-9 and TRBJ1-2; D is unclear. CDR1 is SEHNR and CDR2 is FQNEAQ in the germline V gene (reference sequence). CDR3 length: 15 amino acids. Trimming left V 3 bases short and J 3 bases short, with 14 bases between. The CDR3 is CASSFAAGAHYGYTF. The CDR3 DNA reads as TGTGCCAGCAGCTTCGCCGCTGGAGCCCACTATGGCTACACCTTC. Using reference TRBV7-9 and TRBJ1-2 for the parts outside the CDR3, the full variable domain is DTGVSQNPRHKITKRGQNVTFRCDPISEHNRLYWYRQTLGQGPEFLTYFQNEAQLEKSRLLSDRFSAERPKGSFSTLEIQRTEQGDSAMYLCASSFAAGAHYGYTFGSGTRLTVV.

Judged by abundance, this clonotype is medium-sized (0.01 to 0.1%). The chain joins TRBV30 to TRBJ1-2; perhaps TRBD1 as D (6 bases). Germline CDR1 reads GTSNPN; CDR2 reads SVGIG (reference sequence). CDR3 length: 10 amino acids. Trimming stripped 6 bases from V and 6 bases from J, with 8 bases between. The CDR3 protein is CACRGDGYTF. As DNA, the CDR3 is TGTGCCTGTAGGGGGGATGGCTACACCTTC. Full variable domain (outside the CDR3, taken from reference TRBV30 and TRBJ1-2): SQTIHQWPATLVQPVGSPLSLECTVEGTSNPNLYWYRQAAGRGLQLLFYSVGIGQISSEVPQNLSASRPQDRQFILSSKKLLLSDSGFYLCACRGDGYTFGSGTRLTVV.

This clonotype appeared many times. The V and J genes are TRBV27 and TRBJ2-1; 9 bases fit TRBD2. CDR3 length: 17 amino acids. V was pared by 6 bases and J by 7 bases, with 16 bases of the junction left unmatched. The germline V gene encodes CDR1 MNHEY and CDR2 SMNVEV (reference sequence). The CDR3 spells CASSRVGRLAVANEQFF. CDR3 DNA sequence: TGTGCCAGCAGCCGCGTGGGCAGACTAGCGGTCGCTAATGAGCAGTTCTTC.

This clonotype showed up just a few times. The CDR3 protein is CASSPDRGGAGYTF. DNA of the CDR3: TGTGCCAGCTCACCAGACAGGGGGGGAGCTGGCTACACCTTC. J is TRBJ1-2 and V is TRBV18; 9 bases are a match to TRBD1. Trimming at V came to 2 bases and at J to 7 bases, leaving 5 bases not matched to a gene. Germline assignment: CDR1 KGHSH and CDR2 LQKENI. This CDR3 is 14 amino acids long.

The chain combines TRBV6-5 with TRBJ2-7; D tentatively reads TRBD1 or TRBD2 (5 bases each). The V end lost 4 bases, the J end lost 2 bases, and 12 bases lay between the germline ends. Per germline, CDR1 MNHEY and CDR2 SVGAGI. The CDR3 loop spans 14 amino acids. In nucleotides, the CDR3 is TGTGCCAGCAGTTGGGACGTGGGGACCTACGAGCAGTACTTC. This gives the protein CASSWDVGTYEQYF.

This clonotype was picked up many times. The chain recombines TRBV12-3 or TRBV12-4 with TRBJ2-5, with D maybe TRBD2 (6 bases). CDR3 size: 13 residues. The germline V and J ends were trimmed by 7 bases and 5 bases, with 14 bases remaining between them. The CDR3 nucleotides are TGTGCCAGCACCGGCGGGGTTGGCGAGACCCAGTACTTC. Amino acids: CASTGGVGETQYF.

There are many counts of this clonotype. The chain carries TRBV7-8 and TRBJ2-7; tentative D call: TRBD2 (6 bases). CDR1 SGHVS and CDR2 FQNEAQ come from the germline V gene. There are 16 residues in the CDR3. Trimming pared 5 bases from V and 5 bases from J, leaving 22 bases between. The CDR3 sequence: CASSPREALSSDEQYF. DNA for the CDR3: TGTGCCAGCAGCCCCAGGGAGGCCCTGAGTTCCGACGAGCAGTACTTC. Full variable domain (missing parts from reference TRBV7-8 and TRBJ2-7): GAGVSQSPRYKVAKRGQDVALRCDPISGHVSLFWYQQALGQGPEFLTYFQNEAQLDKSGLPSDRFFAERPEGSVSTLKIQRTQQEDSAVYLCASSPREALSSDEQYFGPGTRLTVT.

This clonotype was detected many times. Here the CDR3 reads CASSAGLGSNNEQFF. Here the CDR3 DNA reads TGTGCCAGCAGCGCGGGACTAGGTTCGAACAATGAGCAGTTCTTC. The chain employs TRBV2 and TRBJ2-1; 8 bases align to TRBD2. V shed 6 bases, J shed 5 bases, and the junction held 9 bases outside the gene matches. Germline CDR1 is SNHLY and CDR2 is FYNNEI. This CDR3 region has 15 residues.

To note about this clonotype: It may be a read error: a sequence one base away is much more abundant. The chain couples TRBV3-1 to TRBJ1-5; tentative D call: TRBD1 (5 bases). Germline-derived CDR1 and CDR2 are LGHDT and YNNKEL (reference sequence). The V gene lost 1 base and the J gene lost 6 bases, with 10 bases spanning the gap. This CDR3 has 14 amino acids. Written as DNA, the CDR3 is TGTGCCAGCAGCCAAGTTGCAGGGAGTCAGCCCCAGCATTTT. It codes for CASSQVAGSQPQHF. Full variable domain (missing parts from reference TRBV3-1 and TRBJ1-5): DTAVSQTPKYLVTQMGNDKSIKCEQNLGHDTMYWYKQDSKKFLKIMFSYNNKELIINETVPNRFSPKSPDKAHLNLHINSLELGDSAVYFCASSQVAGSQPQHFGDGTRLSIL.